This TCR beta chain was captured in a study of regulatory T cells in long-lasting Graves disease. Germline CDR1 is SGHAT and CDR2 is FQDESV (reference sequence). This CDR3 region has 15 residues. The ends were cut back, 5 bases at V and 0 bases at J, with 14 bases in the middle. Building the TCR beta libraries relied on iRepertoire HTBI primers, and CDR3 regions underwent Arm-PCR. TCRdb processed the multiplex PCR reads anew with MiXCR; each CDR3 protein has one entry. The repertoire holds approximately 350,000 distinct CDR3 sequences, with about 23% as singletons. Regarding time point: persistent/refractory GD, antithyroid drugs over 5 years with positive TRAb. Following extraction of RNA from PBMCs, that RNA was used to make the TCR library. Collection of peripheral blood (roughly 9 milliliters) was done using EDTA tubes. This clonotype showed up just a few times. Its antigen is undetermined. Study results and limitations: There were preferences for TRBV28, TRBJ1-2 and TRBJ2-5 in persistent disease.

The sequence derives from a woman aged 40 to 55 with Graves disease. The chain joins TRBV11-1 to TRBJ2-7, with D perhaps TRBD2 (6 bases). Sequences were derived from peripheral blood mononuclear cells (PBMCs), sampled when the disease was refractory, from a patient treated with antithyroid drugs. The CDR3 bases are TGTGCCAGCAGCCCCAGTAGCGGAACCTCCTACGAGCAGTACTTC. Encoded protein: CASSPSSGTSYEQYF.